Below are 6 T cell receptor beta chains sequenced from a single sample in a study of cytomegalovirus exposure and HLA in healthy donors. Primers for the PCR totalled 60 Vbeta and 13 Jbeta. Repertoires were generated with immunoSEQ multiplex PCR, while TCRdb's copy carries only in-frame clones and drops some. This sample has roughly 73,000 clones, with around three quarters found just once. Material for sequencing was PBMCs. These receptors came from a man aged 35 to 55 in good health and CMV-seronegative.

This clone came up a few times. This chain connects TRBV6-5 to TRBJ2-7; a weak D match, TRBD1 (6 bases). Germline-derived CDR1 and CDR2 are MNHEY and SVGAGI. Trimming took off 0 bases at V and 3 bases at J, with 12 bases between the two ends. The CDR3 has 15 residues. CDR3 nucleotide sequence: TGTGCCAGCAGTTACTCGAGTCAGGGGAACTACGAGCAGTACTTC. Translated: CASSYSSQGNYEQYF.

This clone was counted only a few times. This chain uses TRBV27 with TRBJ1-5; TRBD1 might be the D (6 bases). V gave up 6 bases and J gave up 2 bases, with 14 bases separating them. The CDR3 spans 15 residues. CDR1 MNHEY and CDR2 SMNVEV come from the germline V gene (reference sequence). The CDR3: CASRTLGQGNQPQHF. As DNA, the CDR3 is TGTGCCAGCAGAACCTTGGGACAAGGCAATCAGCCCCAGCATTTT.

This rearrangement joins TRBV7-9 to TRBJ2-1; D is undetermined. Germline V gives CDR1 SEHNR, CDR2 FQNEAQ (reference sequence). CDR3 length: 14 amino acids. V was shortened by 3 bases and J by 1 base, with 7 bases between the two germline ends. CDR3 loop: CASSFQKSYNEQFF. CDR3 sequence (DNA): TGTGCCAGCAGCTTCCAGAAGTCCTACAATGAGCAGTTCTTC.

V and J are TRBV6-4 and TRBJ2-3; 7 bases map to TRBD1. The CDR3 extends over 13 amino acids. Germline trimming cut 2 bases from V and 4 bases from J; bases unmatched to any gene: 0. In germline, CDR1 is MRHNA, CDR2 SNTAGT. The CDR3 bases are TGTGCCAGCAGTGACCAGGGGGCAGATACGCAGTATTTT. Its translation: CASSDQGADTQYF.

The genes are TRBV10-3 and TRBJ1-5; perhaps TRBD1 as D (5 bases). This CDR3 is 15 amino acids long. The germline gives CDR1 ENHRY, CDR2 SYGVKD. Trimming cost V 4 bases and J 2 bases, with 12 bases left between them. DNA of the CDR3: TGTGCCATCAGTGGTGGAGGGGCGGGCAATCAGCCCCAGCATTTT. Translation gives CAISGGGAGNQPQHF.

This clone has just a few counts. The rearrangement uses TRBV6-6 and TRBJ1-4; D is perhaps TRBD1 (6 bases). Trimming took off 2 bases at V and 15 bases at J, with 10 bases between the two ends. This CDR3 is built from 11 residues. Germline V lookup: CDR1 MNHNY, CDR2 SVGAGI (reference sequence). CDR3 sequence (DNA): TGTGCCAGCAGTTACCAAGACAGGTTGTTTTTT. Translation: CASSYQDRLFF.